Below, one TCR beta chain is given with its context. Its specificity is not known. This entry belongs to a study of CXCR3-negative and CXCR3-positive naive CD8 T cells. Study results and limitations: In CXCR3-positive naive cells, the TRB CDR3s were more hydrophobic than in CXCR3-negative naive cells.

The CDR3 is made up of 16 amino acids. CDR1 is SGHVS, CDR2 FQNEAQ, per germline. Libraries of TRB cDNA were made by 5' RACE and carried UMIs. TCRdb reworked the 5' RACE reads into one entry per CDR3 protein, no DNA. The sample data list approximately 100,000 distinct CDR3 sequences. The sequencing sample was made of naive CXCR3+ CD8+ T cells from blood. Subset noted: CD45RO-CCR7+CD27+CD95- naive CD8+ T cells expressing CXCR3 (TNR3+). The receptor was isolated from a human donor in good health. Some clones in this sample may be carry-over from other donors' samples. The V gene is TRBV7-8, the J gene TRBJ1-3; no DNA is available, so the TRBD1 call from TCRdb remains unchecked. The chain's CDR3 is CASSRDRFPSGNTIYF.